This T cell receptor (beta chain) was profiled in a study of blood T cell repertoires in COVID-19. Trimming at V came to 0 bases and at J to 7 bases, leaving 8 bases not matched to a gene. Germline V gene sequence: CDR1 LGHNA, CDR2 YSLEER. This CDR3 contains 17 residues. This clone occurred a few times. TCRdb keeps only in-frame clones here, not all; method: immunoSEQ multiplex PCR. The data hold about 140,000 clones, with less than 80% observed a single time. This chain links TRBV4-3 with TRBJ2-2; the match to TRBD2 covers 10 bases. The sequenced material came from peripheral blood. The TCR originated in a woman older than 75 with active or convalescent COVID-19. CDR3 loop: CASSQDRAGGLIGELFF. The CDR3, as DNA: TGCGCCAGCAGCCAAGATCGAGCGGGGGGGCTTATCGGGGAGCTGTTTTTT.